This is a list of T cell receptor beta chains from one sample in a study of T cells after yellow fever vaccination. One entry per CDR3 protein, called by TCRdb with MiXCR from the 5' RACE reads. The sample lists about 52,000 distinct CDR3 sequences; more than 6.5% were seen once. Sample: CD8+ T cells not binding an NS4B(214-222) dextramer, sorted from PBMCs, taken 35 to 50 days after the first yellow fever vaccination. The source is a man aged 18 to 35 who received the YFV17D yellow fever vaccine. Each CDR3 is given with its conserved first and last residue. Fields, in order: D gene, J gene, V gene, clone size, CDR3 protein, CDR3 DNA. The D gene is left open where the match is weak. Clone sizes are given selectively: once, few, many, or a class where the clone is expanded.

TRBD1,TRBJ1-1,TRBV27,-,CASSVWTGHEAFF,TGTGCCAGCTCAGTTTGGACAGGTCATGAAGCTTTCTTT
TRBD2,TRBJ2-7,TRBV7-6,many,CASSLRTSGALYEQYF,TGTGCCAGCAGCTTAAGGACTAGCGGGGCCCTCTACGAGCAGTACTTC
-,TRBJ1-1,TRBV7-6,-,CASSSPGATEAFF,TGTGCCAGCAGCTCCCCGGGGGCCACTGAAGCTTTCTTT
TRBD1,TRBJ2-2,TRBV29-1,few,CSVGAGQGLAGELFF,TGCAGCGTTGGGGCGGGACAGGGTCTTGCCGGGGAGCTGTTTTTT
TRBD2,TRBJ2-2,TRBV11-1,many,CASSSPLGSGGADTGELFF,TGTGCCAGCAGCTCCCCCCTCGGTAGCGGGGGGGCTGATACCGGGGAGCTGTTTTTT
-,TRBJ1-1,TRBV10-2,-,CASSGPGEAFF,TGCGCCAGCTCCGGGCCGGGGGAAGCTTTCTTT
TRBD2,TRBJ2-1,TRBV5-4,few,CASSSRLAAYNEQFF,TGTGCCAGCAGCTCGCGACTAGCGGCCTACAATGAGCAGTTCTTC
TRBD1,TRBJ1-6,TRBV2,few,CASSEGKGQSSPLHF,TGTGCCAGCAGTGAAGGAAAGGGACAGAGTTCACCCCTCCACTTT
-,TRBJ2-7,TRBV29-1,-,CSANSGTNEQYF,TGCAGCGCTAACTCAGGTACCAACGAGCAGTACTTC
TRBD2,TRBJ2-3,TRBV7-6,many,CASSSWTSGGITDTQYF,TGTGCCAGCAGCTCGTGGACTAGCGGGGGGATAACAGATACGCAGTATTTT
TRBD2,TRBJ2-5,TRBV20-1,medium-sized,CSATGLADQETQYF,TGCAGTGCAACAGGACTAGCGGACCAAGAGACCCAGTACTTC
TRBD2,TRBJ2-7,TRBV20-1,many,CSARTAGGPNLYEQYF,TGCAGTGCTAGAACGGCGGGGGGCCCTAACCTCTACGAGCAGTACTTC
-,TRBJ2-1,TRBV25-1,many,CASSENDRTPWDRQFF,TGTGCCAGCAGTGAAAATGACAGGACTCCCTGGGATCGGCAGTTCTTC
-,TRBJ2-7,TRBV6-5,-,CASSYDELNYEQYF,TGTGCCAGCAGTTACGATGAGCTAAACTACGAGCAGTACTTC
TRBD1,TRBJ1-2,TRBV20-1,many,CSASKDRNYGYTF,TGCAGTGCTTCCAAGGACAGGAACTATGGCTACACCTTC
-,TRBJ2-3,TRBV27,many,CASSPSRSTDTQYF,TGTGCCAGCAGTCCATCACGGAGCACAGATACGCAGTATTTT
-,TRBJ2-7,TRBV7-2,-,CASSWGDEQYF,TGTGCCAGCAGCTGGGGAGACGAGCAGTACTTC
TRBD1,TRBJ2-7,TRBV5-5,many,CASSSGTGNEQYF,TGTGCCAGCAGCTCCGGGACAGGCAACGAGCAGTACTTC
TRBD2,TRBJ2-5,TRBV6-2/TRBV6-3,-,CASSRLAGEETQYF,TGTGCCAGCAGCAGACTAGCGGGGGAAGAGACCCAGTACTTC
-,TRBJ1-6,TRBV4-1,many,CASSQAQGQANSPLHF,TGCGCCAGCAGCCAAGCCCAGGGGCAGGCTAATTCACCCCTCCACTTT
-,TRBJ1-6,TRBV4-1,-,CASSPGAPSSYNSPLHF,TGCGCCAGCAGCCCAGGGGCCCCGAGCTCCTATAATTCACCCCTCCACTTT
TRBD2,TRBJ2-2,TRBV20-1,many,CSARGTSGESGELFF,TGCAGTGCTAGAGGGACTAGCGGGGAATCCGGGGAGCTGTTTTTT
-,TRBJ2-7,TRBV7-9,-,CASSLAYGIRAYEQYF,TGTGCCAGCAGCTTAGCGTATGGGATTAGGGCCTACGAGCAGTACTTC
-,TRBJ2-7,TRBV12-3/TRBV12-4,few,CASSLGPPDSYEQYF,TGTGCCAGCAGCCTCGGACCCCCGGACTCCTACGAGCAGTACTTC
-,TRBJ1-5,TRBV15,-,CATSSAAGPGSPQHF,TGTGCCACCAGCAGCGCGGCAGGCCCAGGTTCGCCCCAGCATTTT
TRBD2,TRBJ2-2,TRBV27,many,CASSLSERGATGELFF,TGTGCCAGCAGTTTAAGTGAGCGGGGGGCCACCGGGGAGCTGTTTTTT
TRBD1,TRBJ1-1,TRBV27,many,CASSLHGQGANTEAFF,TGTGCCAGCAGTTTACATGGACAGGGGGCGAACACTGAAGCTTTCTTT
-,TRBJ1-4,TRBV12-3/TRBV12-4,few,CASSSPGQGYATNEKLFF,TGTGCCAGCAGTAGCCCCGGCCAGGGGTATGCAACTAATGAAAAACTGTTTTTT
-,TRBJ1-1,TRBV29-1,many,CSVVPGNAEAFF,TGCAGCGTTGTGCCGGGGAACGCTGAAGCTTTCTTT
TRBD2,TRBJ2-7,TRBV6-2/TRBV6-3,many,CASSRGDYYEQYF,TGTGCCAGCAGCAGAGGGGACTACTACGAGCAGTACTTC
-,TRBJ1-6,TRBV7-7,-,CASSRAGTQLSPLHF,TGTGCTAGCAGCCGAGCCGGGACACAGCTTTCACCCCTCCACTTT
-,TRBJ2-5,TRBV18,many,CASSPRGRGETQYF,TGTGCCAGCTCACCCAGGGGAAGAGGAGAGACCCAGTACTTC
TRBD1,TRBJ1-1,TRBV4-3,-,CASSQRDSGVPNTEAFF,TGCGCCAGCAGCCAGAGGGACAGTGGAGTGCCGAACACTGAAGCTTTCTTT
-,TRBJ2-5,TRBV7-8,many,CASSPRANRKETQYF,TGTGCCAGCAGCCCCCGCGCTAATCGAAAAGAGACCCAGTACTTC
TRBD1,TRBJ1-3,TRBV27,few,CASSLDRGSGNTIYF,TGTGCCAGCAGTTTGGACAGGGGGTCTGGAAACACCATATATTTT
-,TRBJ2-5,TRBV6-5,-,CASSYFGGGEQETQYF,TGTGCCAGCAGTTACTTCGGTGGAGGGGAACAAGAGACCCAGTACTTC
TRBD2,TRBJ2-2,TRBV4-3,-,CASSQDPTSGGLNTGELFF,TGCGCCAGCAGCCAAGACCCGACTAGCGGGGGCCTCAACACCGGGGAGCTGTTTTTT
TRBD2,TRBJ2-5,TRBV5-1,many,CASSWTSGVRETQYF,TGCGCCAGCAGCTGGACTAGCGGGGTCCGCGAGACCCAGTACTTC
-,TRBJ2-1,TRBV6-2/TRBV6-3,few,CASRNRDSSNEQFF,TGTGCCAGCAGAAACAGGGACTCTAGCAATGAGCAGTTCTTC
-,TRBJ2-5,TRBV5-1,few,CASSLVDGQETQYF,TGCGCCAGCAGCTTGGTGGACGGCCAAGAGACCCAGTACTTC
TRBD1,TRBJ2-1,TRBV10-3,-,CAISESKDRGTNEQFF,TGTGCCATCAGTGAGTCGAAGGACAGGGGTACGAATGAGCAGTTCTTC
-,TRBJ2-2,TRBV12-3/TRBV12-4,few,CASRRRGPGGELFF,TGTGCCAGCAGAAGACGGGGGCCGGGCGGGGAGCTGTTTTTT
-,TRBJ1-1,TRBV19,-,CASSIEGGNLNTEAFF,TGTGCCAGTAGTATAGAGGGGGGAAACTTGAACACTGAAGCTTTCTTT
TRBD1,TRBJ2-1,TRBV20-1,few,CSARFGQGVGEQFF,TGCAGTGCTAGATTCGGACAGGGGGTGGGCGAGCAGTTCTTC
-,TRBJ2-3,TRBV7-6,-,CASSLNNRGSADTQYF,TGTGCCAGCAGCTTAAATAACCGGGGGAGTGCAGATACGCAGTATTTT
TRBD1,TRBJ1-1,TRBV4-1,-,CASSQRDRVEAFF,TGCGCCAGCAGCCAACGGGACAGGGTGGAAGCTTTCTTT
TRBD2,TRBJ2-1,TRBV9,-,CASSVGSGLAGHNEQFF,TGTGCCAGCAGCGTAGGGTCAGGGTTAGCGGGCCACAATGAGCAGTTCTTC
TRBD2,TRBJ2-1,TRBV6-1,many,CASSRLAGDNEQFF,TGTGCCAGCAGTCGACTAGCGGGGGACAATGAGCAGTTCTTC
TRBD1,TRBJ2-1,TRBV4-1,-,CASSHLGQGSYNEQFF,TGCGCCAGCAGCCACCTGGGACAGGGCTCCTACAATGAGCAGTTCTTC
TRBD1,TRBJ2-5,TRBV5-1,many,CASSPSTGLQETQYF,TGCGCCAGCAGCCCATCGACAGGGCTCCAAGAGACCCAGTACTTC